The TCR beta chain under discussion was sequenced for a study of T cell repertoires and HLA-DP antigens. In the study overall: Transduced HeLa cells presented HLA-DP to CD4+ T cells. A couple of male donors and one female donor spanned ages 18-to-29 through 60-to-69.

Untouched CD4+ T cells were bead-isolated at around 98% purity. The PCR primers covered 54 TRBV and 13 TRBJ segments. The repertoire was sequenced with immunoSEQ multiplex PCR; TCRdb's copy has only in-frame clones and lacks some. The table has about 110,000 clones, 90% to 95% seen once. CDR1 is SGHDT, CDR2 YYEEEE, per germline. Deletions cut 4 bases from V and 4 bases from J, with 18 bases between. The CDR3 runs 16 residues. This clone was observed a few times. The target antigen is unknown. The sequencing sample was made of CD4+ T cells from PBMCs. The V gene is TRBV5-6, the J gene TRBJ1-5, with D possibly TRBD1 on 5 matching bases. The receptor was derived from a young woman in good health and CMV-seronegative. The CDR3, as DNA: TGTGCCAGCAGCCGCTTAGGGGACCGGATTAATCAGCCCCAGCATTTT. It yields the protein CASSRLGDRINQPQHF.